The 20 T cell receptor beta chains below all came from one sample that was sequenced in a study of beta chain features in type 1 diabetes. The entirety of the isolated RNA underwent reverse transcription, so expressed TCRB transcripts were sequenced. Libraries were prepared by immunoSEQ multiplex PCR; TCRdb keeps only in-frame clonotypes and omits some of them. The profile shows approximately 150,000 clones, 7.5% to 10% of them singletons. The source material was central memory CD4+ T cells from blood. The receptors were sampled from a woman younger than 35 in good health.

This clone was found a few times. This chain connects TRBV15 to TRBJ1-5; possible D gene TRBD1, 5 bases. The germline V and J ends were trimmed by 4 bases and 11 bases, with 18 bases remaining between them. Germline V gene sequence: CDR1 LNHNV, CDR2 YYDKDF (reference sequence). CDR3 length: 14 residues. Here the CDR3 DNA reads TGTGCCACCAGCAAGCAGGGAGGAGAATGGACCCAGCATTTT. Translating gives CATSKQGGEWTQHF.

The chain employs TRBV19 and TRBJ1-6, with TRBD1 matching 9 bases. There are 17 residues in the CDR3. Germline V lookup: CDR1 LNHDA, CDR2 SQIVND (reference sequence). J gave up 5 bases and V 6 bases, and 11 bases lay outside the gene matches. The CDR3 region is CASSPAQQGANNSPLHF. The CDR3 DNA is TGTGCCAGTAGCCCCGCCCAACAGGGGGCGAATAATTCACCCCTCCACTTT.

The CDR3 nucleotides are TGTGCCAGCAATATCAGGGACAATCTGTTTTTT. This gives the protein CASNIRDNLFF. The gene calls are TRBV2 and TRBJ1-4, with a weak D call TRBD1 (6 bases). The germline gives CDR1 SNHLY, CDR2 FYNNEI. The CDR3 runs 11 residues. The V and J ends lost 7 bases and 14 bases respectively, with 14 bases between them.

This clone was observed a few times. The chain couples TRBV2 to TRBJ2-2; 10 positions agree with TRBD2. CDR3 size: 16 residues. Per the germline V gene, CDR1 is SNHLY and CDR2 is FYNNEI. V lost 6 bases to trimming and J lost 5 bases; unmatched junction nucleotides: 9. CDR3 sequence: CASRGAGGPTTGELFF. The CDR3 DNA reads TGTGCCAGCAGGGGAGCGGGGGGGCCCACGACCGGGGAGCTGTTTTTT.

This clone was picked up a small number of times. The rearrangement uses TRBV28 and TRBJ1-2; 9 bases fit TRBD1. This CDR3 spans 15 amino acids. The trim removed 3 bases at V and 0 bases at J, leaving 2 bases unmatched. Germline V gene data show CDR1 as MDHEN and CDR2 as SYDVKM. The CDR3 is CASSFRDRANYGYTF. In DNA form, the CDR3 reads TGTGCCAGCAGTTTTCGGGACAGGGCTAACTATGGCTACACCTTC.

The sample holds a few counts of this clone. V is TRBV2 and J is TRBJ2-3; 9 nucleotides match TRBD1. The V and J ends lost 4 bases and 1 base, in that order; junction bases with no gene match: 3. The CDR3 extends over 15 amino acids. Germline CDR1 reads SNHLY; CDR2 reads FYNNEI. CDR3 in amino acids: CASSGRTGGTDTQYF. In nucleotides, the CDR3 is TGTGCCAGCAGTGGGAGGACAGGGGGCACAGATACGCAGTATTTT.

The chain recombines TRBV19 with TRBJ1-1; D is perhaps TRBD1 (5 bases). The CDR3 has 14 residues. V was clipped by 4 bases and J by 3 bases, with 12 bases between them. Germline CDR1 is LNHDA and CDR2 is SQIVND (reference sequence). Written as DNA, the CDR3 is TGTGCCAGTAGTACGGGACTCTCCTACACTGAAGCTTTCTTT. Its translation: CASSTGLSYTEAFF.

In its sample, this clone was seen a few times. The chain is built from TRBV30 and TRBJ1-2, with D possibly matching TRBD1 (6 bases). CDR3 length: 10 amino acids. The germline V gene encodes CDR1 GTSNPN and CDR2 SVGIG (reference sequence). The V end was cut by 8 bases, the J end by 8 bases, with 12 bases between. The CDR3 nucleotides are TGTGCCACCGACAGGATCGGCTACACCTTC. As protein: CATDRIGYTF.

The gene calls are TRBV9 and TRBJ2-2, with no clear D. This CDR3 is 13 amino acids long. Trimming stripped 3 bases from V and 2 bases from J, with 5 bases between. Germline-derived CDR1 and CDR2 are SGDLS and YYNGEE. The CDR3 sequence: CASSAYNTGELFF. CDR3 nucleotide sequence: TGTGCCAGCAGCGCCTACAACACCGGGGAGCTGTTTTTT. The whole variable domain, filled in from reference TRBV9 and TRBJ2-2, reads DSGVTQTPKHLITATGQRVTLRCSPRSGDLSVYWYQQSLDQGLQFLIQYYNGEERAKGNILERFSAQQFPDLHSELNLSSLELGDSALYFCASSAYNTGELFFGEGSRLTVL.

V usage is TRBV4-1 and J usage is TRBJ1-1; the D is unclear. There are 14 residues in the CDR3. The V end lost 0 bases, the J end lost 5 bases, and 10 bases lay between the germline ends. Germline V lookup: CDR1 MGHRA, CDR2 YSYEKL. Written as DNA, the CDR3 is TGCGCCAGCAGCCAAGATACCGGGATAACTGAAGCTTTCTTT. It translates to CASSQDTGITEAFF.

This clone turned up a few times. The rearrangement joins TRBV4-3 to TRBJ1-6, with D possibly matching TRBD1 (5 bases). Trimming took 0 bases from V and 9 from J, leaving 12 bases between them. The germline gives CDR1 LGHNA, CDR2 YSLEER. The CDR3 is 15 amino acids. The CDR3 spells CASSQDGQGTSPLHF. DNA for the CDR3: TGCGCCAGCAGCCAAGATGGGCAGGGCACTTCACCCCTCCACTTT.

The chain joins TRBV29-1 to TRBJ1-1; D may be TRBD1 (6 bases). Germline CDR1 SQVTM, CDR2 ANQGSEA. The CDR3 sequence is 12 residues long. Trimming stripped 3 bases from V and 4 bases from J, with 9 bases between. The chain's CDR3 is CSVDPGVTEAFF. DNA of the CDR3: TGCAGCGTTGACCCAGGGGTCACTGAAGCTTTCTTT.

In the case of this clone: Other DNA sequences in this sample translate to the same CDR3. The V and J genes are TRBV6-1 and TRBJ2-5, with TRBD1 identical over 7 bases. Germline V gene lookup returns CDR1 MNHNS and CDR2 SASEGT. The CDR3 spans 14 residues. Unmatched junction bases numbered 3, after V lost 3 bases and J lost 2 bases. This CDR3 reads CASSEGTAQETQYF. The CDR3 DNA sequence: TGTGCCAGCAGTGAGGGGACAGCTCAAGAGACCCAGTACTTC.

This rearrangement joins TRBV27 to TRBJ1-5, with 8 bases that match TRBD1. Germline V gene lookup returns CDR1 MNHEY and CDR2 SMNVEV (reference sequence). There are 14 residues in the CDR3. With 5 bases clipped from V and 4 bases from J, the junction kept 4 bases outside the gene matches. The CDR3 DNA follows: TGTGCCAGCAGTCTAGGACAGGGAAATCAGCCCCAGCATTTT. This sequence encodes CASSLGQGNQPQHF.

This clone has a handful of counts. The V gene is TRBV7-2, the J gene TRBJ2-1; TRBD2 aligns across 9 bases. This CDR3 is built from 15 residues. Germline-derived CDR1 and CDR2 are SGHTA and FQGNSA. V trimming: 2 bases; J trimming: 3 bases; junction bases outside the gene matches: 2. The CDR3 sequence is CASSLLAGRYNEQFF. In DNA, the CDR3 is TGTGCCAGCAGCTTACTAGCGGGACGCTACAATGAGCAGTTCTTC.

The V call is TRBV6-5, the J call TRBJ1-1; the D gene is possibly TRBD1 (6 bases). With 4 bases removed from V and 5 bases from J, the gap between germline ends came to 14 bases. Per germline, CDR1 MNHEY and CDR2 SVGAGI. The CDR3 extends over 14 amino acids. CDR3 bases: TGTGCCAGCAGTTTCACAGGGTCGGAGACTGAAGCTTTCTTT. Its translation is CASSFTGSETEAFF.

The rearrangement links TRBV6-1 to TRBJ1-6; 7 bases fit TRBD1. The CDR3 length is 14 residues. Losses at the gene ends were 5 bases for V and 10 bases for J; bases not matched to a gene: 8. Germline lookup yields CDR1 MNHNS and CDR2 SASEGT. This CDR3 reads CASSSTGDLSPLHF. As DNA, the CDR3 is TGTGCCAGCAGTTCTACAGGGGATCTCTCACCCCTCCACTTT.

The chain has TRBV29-1 and TRBJ2-4, with a tentative D call TRBD2 (7 bases). From germline, CDR1 is SQVTM and CDR2 ANQGSEA. V was pared by 4 bases and J by 13 bases, with 14 bases between. The CDR3 is made up of 11 amino acids. The CDR3 DNA is TGCAGCGTTGGGGGGGGGCAAATCCAGTACTTC. This sequence encodes CSVGGGQIQYF.

The J gene is TRBJ2-5, the V gene TRBV5-1; 12 nucleotides match TRBD2. Germline CDR1 SGHRS, CDR2 YFSETQ. Trimming removed 4 bases from V and 1 base from J; junction bases left unmatched: 5. CDR3 size: 16 residues. The CDR3 region is CASSDGLAGTQETQYF. Written as DNA, the CDR3 is TGCGCCAGCAGCGACGGACTAGCGGGGACCCAAGAGACCCAGTACTTC.

The chain is built from TRBV5-1 and TRBJ2-3; 8 bases line up with TRBD1. With V trimmed by 3 bases and J by 3 bases, 9 bases remained unmatched. The CDR3 loop spans 16 amino acids. Germline V gives CDR1 SGHRS, CDR2 YFSETQ. The CDR3 sequence: CASSSGLHRGTDTQYF. The CDR3 coding sequence is TGCGCCAGCAGCTCGGGACTGCACAGGGGGACAGATACGCAGTATTTT.